The sequence of this T cell receptor (beta chain) was determined in a study of monozygotic twins with inflammatory bowel disease. General observations from the study: Healthy co-twins exceeded IBD patients in TCRbeta diversity as measured by inverse Simpson.

Turning to this clonotype: Its antigen is not known.

The team made cDNA by running eight separate reactions for each sample. Template switching incorporated UMIs with a 6-nucleotide sample barcode. Following a re-call of the 5' RACE reads, TCRdb has one entry per CDR3 protein and lacks DNA. Here the sample table reports 90,000 to 110,000 distinct CDR3 sequences. The CDR3 loop spans 16 amino acids. Germline-derived CDR1 and CDR2 are SGHTA and FQGTGA. The sequenced material came from blood. The clonotype comes from a human donor with ulcerative colitis or Crohn's disease, or a healthy co-twin of an affected twin (not recorded which). The chain couples TRBV7-3 to TRBJ2-2; TCRdb gives TRBD1 as the D gene, but with no DNA this cannot be confirmed. CDR3 amino acids: CASSHRQAPNTGELFF.